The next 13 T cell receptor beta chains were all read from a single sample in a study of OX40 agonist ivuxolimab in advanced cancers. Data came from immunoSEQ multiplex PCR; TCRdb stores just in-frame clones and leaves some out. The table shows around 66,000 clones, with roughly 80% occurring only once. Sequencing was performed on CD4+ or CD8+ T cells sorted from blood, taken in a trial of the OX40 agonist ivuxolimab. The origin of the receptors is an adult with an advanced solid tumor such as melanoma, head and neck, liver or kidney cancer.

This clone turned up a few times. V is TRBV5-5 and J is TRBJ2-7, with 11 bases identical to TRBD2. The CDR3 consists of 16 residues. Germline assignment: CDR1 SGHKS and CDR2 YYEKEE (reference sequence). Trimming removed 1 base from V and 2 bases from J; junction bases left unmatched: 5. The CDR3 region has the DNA TGTGCCAGCAGCTTGTCCCCGACTAGCGGGGCCTACGAGCAGTACTTC. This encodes CASSLSPTSGAYEQYF.

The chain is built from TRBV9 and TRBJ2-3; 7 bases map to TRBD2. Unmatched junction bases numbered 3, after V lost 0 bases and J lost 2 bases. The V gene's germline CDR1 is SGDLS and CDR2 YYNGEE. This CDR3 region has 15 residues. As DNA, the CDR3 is TGTGCCAGCAGCGTAGCGGGGGGAGTCACAGATACGCAGTATTTT. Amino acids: CASSVAGGVTDTQYF.

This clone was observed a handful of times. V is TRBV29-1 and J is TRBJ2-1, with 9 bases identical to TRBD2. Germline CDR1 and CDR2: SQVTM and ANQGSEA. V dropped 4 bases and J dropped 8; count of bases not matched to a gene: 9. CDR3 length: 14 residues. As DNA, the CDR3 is TGCAGCGTTGCTGGTCTAGCGGGATTGGATGAGCAGTTCTTC. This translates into CSVAGLAGLDEQFF.

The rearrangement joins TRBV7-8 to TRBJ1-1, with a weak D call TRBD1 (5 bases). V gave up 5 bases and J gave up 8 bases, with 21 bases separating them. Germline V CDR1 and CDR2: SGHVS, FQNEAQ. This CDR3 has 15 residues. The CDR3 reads CASSPRRGWGFEAFF. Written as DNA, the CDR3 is TGTGCCAGCAGCCCCCGTCGGGGGTGGGGCTTCGAAGCTTTCTTT.

The CDR3 DNA reads TGTGCCAGCAGTTCTGACAGGGGACTCCTTTACGAGCAGTACTTC. This translates into CASSSDRGLLYEQYF. This chain links TRBV28 with TRBJ2-7; 8 bases fit TRBD1. The germline CDR1 and CDR2 sequences are MDHEN and SYDVKM. The CDR3 contains 15 residues. V was pared by 4 bases and J by 4 bases, with 9 bases of the junction left unmatched.

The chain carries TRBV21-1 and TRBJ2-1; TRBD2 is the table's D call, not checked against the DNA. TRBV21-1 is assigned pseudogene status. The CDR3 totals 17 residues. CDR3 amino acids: CASSKAQLAGANNEQFF. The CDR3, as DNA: TGTGCCAGCAGCAAAGCGCAACTAGCGGGAGCGAACAATGAGCAGTTCTTC.

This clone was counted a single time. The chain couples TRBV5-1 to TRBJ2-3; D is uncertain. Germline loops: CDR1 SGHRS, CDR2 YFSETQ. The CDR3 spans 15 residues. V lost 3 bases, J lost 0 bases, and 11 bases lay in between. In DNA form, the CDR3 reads TGCGCCAGCAGCTCCAACAGTGGTAGCACAGATACGCAGTATTTT. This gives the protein CASSSNSGSTDTQYF.

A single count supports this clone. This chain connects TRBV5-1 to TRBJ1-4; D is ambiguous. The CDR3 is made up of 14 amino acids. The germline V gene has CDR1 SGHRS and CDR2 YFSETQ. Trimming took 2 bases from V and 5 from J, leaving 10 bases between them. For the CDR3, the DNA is TGCGCCAGCAGCTTTAACGGCCCGAATGAAAAACTGTTTTTT. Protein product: CASSFNGPNEKLFF.

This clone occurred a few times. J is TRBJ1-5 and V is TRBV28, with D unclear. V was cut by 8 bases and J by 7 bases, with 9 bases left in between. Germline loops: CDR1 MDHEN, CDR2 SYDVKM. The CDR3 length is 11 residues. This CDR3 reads CASQKRQPQHF. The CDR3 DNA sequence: TGTGCCAGCCAAAAGCGGCAGCCCCAGCATTTT.

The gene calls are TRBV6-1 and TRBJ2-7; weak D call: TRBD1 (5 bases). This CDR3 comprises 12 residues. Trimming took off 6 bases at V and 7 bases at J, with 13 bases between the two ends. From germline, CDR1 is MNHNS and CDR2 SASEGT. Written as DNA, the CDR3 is TGTGCCAGCAGGTCGGACACCCAAGAGCAGTACGTC. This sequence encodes CASRSDTQEQYV.

The CDR3 here is CASSLGVGNYEQYV. In DNA form, the CDR3 reads TGCGCCAGCAGCTTGGGGGTAGGAAACTACGAGCAGTACGTC. V is TRBV5-1 and J is TRBJ2-7; D is undetermined. The germline gives CDR1 SGHRS, CDR2 YFSETQ. V was pared by 0 bases and J by 3 bases, with 10 bases between. The CDR3 covers 14 residues.

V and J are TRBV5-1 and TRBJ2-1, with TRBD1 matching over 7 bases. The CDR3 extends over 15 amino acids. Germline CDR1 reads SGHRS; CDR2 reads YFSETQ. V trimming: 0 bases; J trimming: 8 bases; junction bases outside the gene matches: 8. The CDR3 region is CASSLEGGALYEQFF. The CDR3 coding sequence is TGCGCCAGCAGCTTGGAAGGGGGCGCATTATATGAGCAGTTCTTC.

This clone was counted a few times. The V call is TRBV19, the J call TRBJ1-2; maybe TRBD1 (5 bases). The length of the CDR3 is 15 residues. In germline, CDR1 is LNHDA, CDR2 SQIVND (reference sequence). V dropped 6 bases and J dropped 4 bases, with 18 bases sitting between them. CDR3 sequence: CASSTGDGGSYGYTF. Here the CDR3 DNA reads TGTGCCAGTAGCACGGGGGACGGGGGGAGCTATGGCTACACCTTC.